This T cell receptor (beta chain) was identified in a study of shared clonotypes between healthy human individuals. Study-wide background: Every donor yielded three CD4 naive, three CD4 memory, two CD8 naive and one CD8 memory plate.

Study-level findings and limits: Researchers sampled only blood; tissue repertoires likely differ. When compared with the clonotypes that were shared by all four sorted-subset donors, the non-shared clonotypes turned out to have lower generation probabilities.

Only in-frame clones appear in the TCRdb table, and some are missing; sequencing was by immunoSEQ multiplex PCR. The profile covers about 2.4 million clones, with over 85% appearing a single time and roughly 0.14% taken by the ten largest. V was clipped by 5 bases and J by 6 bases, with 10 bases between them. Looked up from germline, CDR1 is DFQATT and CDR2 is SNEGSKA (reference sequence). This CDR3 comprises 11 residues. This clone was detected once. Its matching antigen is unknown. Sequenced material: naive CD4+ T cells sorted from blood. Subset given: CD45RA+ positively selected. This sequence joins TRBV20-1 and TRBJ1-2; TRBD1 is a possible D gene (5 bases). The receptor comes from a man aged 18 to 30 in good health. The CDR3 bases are TGCAGTGCTGCCAGGGATGATGGCTACACCTTC. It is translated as CSAARDDGYTF.